This is a list of T cell receptor beta chains from one sample in a study of blood T cells in healthy people across ages. TCRdb re-analysed the 5' RACE reads in MiXCR, keeping a single row per CDR3 protein. The table has fewer than 900,000 distinct CDR3 sequences, 35% to 40% seen once. Sequencing input: blood. The source of these receptors is a man between 18 and 35 years old in good health. CDR3s include the opening cysteine and the closing phenylalanine or tryptophan. Each record gives: J gene, CDR3 length, clone size, D gene, V gene, CDR3 DNA, CDR3 protein. The D gene is left open where the match is weak. For some rows the clone size is stated as once, few or many, or as a class when expanded; others skip it.

TRBJ1-4	12	few	.	TRBV12-3/TRBV12-4	TGTGCCAGCAGTCCCCGGCGCGAAAAACTGTTTTTT	CASSPRREKLFF
TRBJ2-1	15	.	.	TRBV28	TGTGCCAGCTACCCGGGGGCCAAATCCTACAATGAGCAGTTCTTC	CASYPGAKSYNEQFF
TRBJ2-1	13	.	.	TRBV29-1	TGCAGCGCACTCCTCCGGGACTCCAGTGAGCAGTTCTTC	CSALLRDSSEQFF
TRBJ2-7	13	few	TRBD2	TRBV20-1	TGCAGTGCTAGGGGAGGGTGGCAGAACGAGCAGTACTTC	CSARGGWQNEQYF
TRBJ2-4	14	.	.	TRBV20-1	TGCAGTGTTTCGCCAGCCCGAACCAAAAACATTCAGTACTTC	CSVSPARTKNIQYF
TRBJ2-4	17	few	TRBD2	TRBV5-1	TGCGCCAGCAGCTTGGATGGTAGCGGGAGAGCCAAAAACATTCAGTACTTC	CASSLDGSGRAKNIQYF
TRBJ2-3	15	.	.	TRBV12-3/TRBV12-4	TGTGCCAGCAGCCTCGGGGAAGTAGGCGCAGATACGCAGTATTTT	CASSLGEVGADTQYF
TRBJ1-1	15	.	TRBD1	TRBV7-2	TGTGCCAGCAGCTTGGCAGGGGGCGAGTACACTGAAGCTTTCTTT	CASSLAGGEYTEAFF
TRBJ2-1	15	.	TRBD2	TRBV29-1	TGCAGCGTTGAAGGGCTAGCGGGAGTTTACAATGAGCAGTTCTTC	CSVEGLAGVYNEQFF
TRBJ2-5	15	many	.	TRBV4-1	TGCGCCAGCAGCCAGTTACAGGGAGGCCAAGAGACCCAGTACTTC	CASSQLQGGQETQYF
TRBJ2-7	15	.	.	TRBV10-3	TGTGCCATCAGTGGAGGAACAGGCGCCTCCTACGAGCAGTACTTC	CAISGGTGASYEQYF
TRBJ1-1	15	few	TRBD1	TRBV12-3/TRBV12-4	TGTGCCAGCAGACCGGCGGACAGGGTGAACACTGAAGCTTTCTTT	CASRPADRVNTEAFF
TRBJ1-6	15	few	.	TRBV6-1	TGTGCCAGCACCGCCCCAGGGCCCCGTAATTCACCCCTCCACTTT	CASTAPGPRNSPLHF
TRBJ2-4	18	many	TRBD2	TRBV12-3/TRBV12-4	TGTGCCAGCAGTCAATCCAGCGGGGGGATTGTAGCCAAAAACATTCAGTACTTC	CASSQSSGGIVAKNIQYF
TRBJ2-7	13	.	TRBD1	TRBV3-1	TGTGCCAGCAGCCAACAGGGGGCGGGGGAGCAGTACTTC	CASSQQGAGEQYF
TRBJ2-1	13	.	.	TRBV7-2	TGTGCCAGCAGCCAGACTAGGGCCAATGAGCAGTTCTTC	CASSQTRANEQFF
TRBJ1-2	10	.	.	TRBV29-1	TGCAGCGTTGGGTACGACGGCTACACCTTC	CSVGYDGYTF
TRBJ1-1	15	once	.	TRBV6-5	TGTGCCAGTAGTCTCAGCGACTCGGCTCTCACTGAAGCTTTCTTT	CASSLSDSALTEAFF
TRBJ1-5	16	.	TRBD1	TRBV4-1	TGCGCCAGCAGCCAAGGGGACAGGGGTATACGGCAGCCCCAGCATTTT	CASSQGDRGIRQPQHF
TRBJ2-7	15	.	.	TRBV3-1	TGTACCAGCAGCTATAGACAGAACACACCCTACGAGCAGTACTTC	CTSSYRQNTPYEQYF
TRBJ1-2	12	many	.	TRBV30	TGTGCCTGGAGTACGGTCAACTATGGCTACACCTTC	CAWSTVNYGYTF
TRBJ2-2	14	.	.	TRBV7-8	TGTGCCAGCAGCTTCTATTCGGGGGCCGGGGAGCTGTTTTTT	CASSFYSGAGELFF
TRBJ1-2	16	few	TRBD1	TRBV14	TGTGCCAGCAGCCAAGATGACAGGGGGCGAGTCTATGGCTACACCTTC	CASSQDDRGRVYGYTF
TRBJ2-2	18	.	.	TRBV4-1	TGCGCCAGCAGCCAACCATCAACGGGTCAGGGAGTGATCGGGGAGCTGTTTTTT	CASSQPSTGQGVIGELFF
TRBJ1-4	15	.	TRBD1	TRBV12-3/TRBV12-4	TGTGCCAGCACCCACTCCAGGGGGTTATATGAAAAACTGTTTTTT	CASTHSRGLYEKLFF
TRBJ2-2	15	.	TRBD2	TRBV7-2	TGTGCCAGCAGCTTTCTCAGCGGGGCCACCGGGGAGCTGTTTTTT	CASSFLSGATGELFF
TRBJ2-2	17	.	TRBD2	TRBV20-1	TGCAGTGCTAGAGATTCAGCGGGGGCCTCGAACACCGGGGAGCTGTTTTTT	CSARDSAGASNTGELFF
TRBJ1-2	13	.	TRBD1	TRBV10-3	TGTGCCATCAGTGGGGACAGGGGATATGGCTACACCTTC	CAISGDRGYGYTF
TRBJ2-1	15	.	TRBD2	TRBV29-1	TGCAGCGTTGGGAGGGGCGGGGGGCGCTACAATGAGCAGTTCTTC	CSVGRGGGRYNEQFF
TRBJ2-2	16	.	.	TRBV25-1	TGTGCCAGCACCCATGCAGATGGGTCTTACACCGGGGAGCTGTTTTTT	CASTHADGSYTGELFF
TRBJ1-1	13	.	TRBD1	TRBV6-5	TGTGCCAGCAGTACTGACAGGGATCCTGAAGCTTTCTTT	CASSTDRDPEAFF
TRBJ2-3	16	.	.	TRBV12-3/TRBV12-4	TGTGCCAGCAGTTTTTCATTCAGAGTGATCACAGATACGCAGTATTTT	CASSFSFRVITDTQYF
TRBJ1-2	14	.	.	TRBV12-3/TRBV12-4	TGTGCCAGCAGTTTAGCCAGGACCGGGAATGGCTACACCTTC	CASSLARTGNGYTF
TRBJ2-5	17	.	TRBD1	TRBV6-5	TGTGCCAGCAGTTACGCGACCGGACAGGGAAAGGGAAAGACCCAGTACTTC	CASSYATGQGKGKTQYF
TRBJ1-2	15	few	.	TRBV7-9	TGTGCCAGCAGCTTAGGACCGGACCCCGTCTATGGCTACACCTTC	CASSLGPDPVYGYTF
TRBJ1-1	16	.	TRBD1	TRBV20-1	TGCAGTGCTAAATTCCGGGACAGGGGATTTAACACTGAAGCTTTCTTT	CSAKFRDRGFNTEAFF
TRBJ2-7	14	.	.	TRBV24-1	TGTCCTACTCTGGAGGGAATAAGTTCCTACGAGCAGTACTTC	CPTLEGISSYEQYF
TRBJ2-7	13	.	TRBD2	TRBV4-2	TGTGCCAGCAGCCCGGGGGGGTTGTACGAGCAGTACTTC	CASSPGGLYEQYF
TRBJ1-1	14	few	.	TRBV18	TGTGCCAGCTCACCACCAATCATGAACACTGAAGCTTTCTTT	CASSPPIMNTEAFF
TRBJ2-3	21	.	TRBD1	TRBV15	TGTGCCACCAGCAGAGATCTTTTCGGCCAGGGGGACCAAGCAAGCACAGATACGCAGTATTTT	CATSRDLFGQGDQASTDTQYF
TRBJ2-5	14	few	.	TRBV5-1	TGCGCCAGCAGCTTGGAACCCTTCCAAGAGACCCAGTACTTC	CASSLEPFQETQYF
TRBJ1-2	14	.	TRBD1	TRBV12-3/TRBV12-4	TGTGCCAGCACCGCGGGACAGGGGCAGTTTGGCTACACCTTC	CASTAGQGQFGYTF
TRBJ2-7	14	.	TRBD2	TRBV6-2/TRBV6-3	TGTGCCAGCTCGCGGGGGGCCCTAGGCTATGAGCAGTACTTC	CASSRGALGYEQYF
TRBJ2-2	17	.	TRBD2	TRBV27	TGTGCCAGCAGCTACCTAGTTAGCGGGGGACGGACCGGGGAGCTGTTTTTT	CASSYLVSGGRTGELFF
TRBJ2-3	15	few	TRBD2	TRBV7-8	TGTGCCAGCAGCTTACCCCGGGGGGGCACAGATACGCAGTATTTT	CASSLPRGGTDTQYF